This note documents a single T cell receptor beta chain sequence. TCR beta CDR3 region amplification was performed from RNA transcripts. Primed by the HTBI set, a first-round RT-PCR was run on the TCR CDR3. TCRdb reprocessed the multiplex PCR reads with MiXCR, giving one entry per CDR3 protein. The table records around 350,000 distinct CDR3 sequences, approximately 17% of them present only once. The sample is drawn from a study of T cells in Graves' hyperthyroidism and ophthalmopathy. Study-wide background: Peripheral blood was obtained at initial diagnosis, preceding any treatment.

Hyperthyroidism in the patients, aged 18 to 65, was newly diagnosed and under 2 months in duration. V lost 7 bases to trimming and J lost 6 bases, with 12 bases between them. The CDR3 runs to 12 residues. Per germline, CDR1 LNHDA and CDR2 SQIVND (reference sequence). This sequence joins TRBV19 and TRBJ1-1; D is possibly TRBD1 (6 bases). The sample was blood. This clonotype was sampled from a woman under 40 with Graves' hyperthyroidism that later progressed to Graves' ophthalmopathy. The DNA of the CDR3 is TGTGCCAGTACCCCTAACAGGGCTGAAGCTTTCTTT. Protein product: CASTPNRAEAFF.